A single sample gave rise to the 24 T cell receptor beta chains below, sequenced in a study of T cells in Graves' hyperthyroidism and ophthalmopathy (dated by TCRdb to about 2019). The library was produced with multiplex PCR. TCRdb names Illumina HiSeq 2000 as the instrument used. TCR beta CDR3 regions were amplified from RNA transcripts. The TCR CDR3 was subjected to a first round of RT-PCR using the HTBI primer set and the Qiagen OneStep RT-PCR kit. Using fastp at Q25 and MiXCR, TCRdb reprocessed the public reads and kept productive beta chains. Rows with a matching CDR3 protein are joined into one entry that keeps the most common DNA and genes. The sample contains a few hundred thousand distinct CDR3 sequences, roughly 15% of them found a single time. The leading ten clones occupy 5.3% of the sample. The material sequenced was blood. These receptors were obtained from a woman between 18 and 29 years old with Graves' hyperthyroidism.

This clonotype was counted between two and nine times. The V and J genes are TRBV3-1 and TRBJ2-7; the D is unclear. Trimming stripped 2 bases from V and 1 base from J, with 9 bases between. The CDR3 length is 14 residues. The germline CDR1 and CDR2 sequences are LGHDT and YNNKEL (reference sequence). Here the CDR3 DNA reads TGTGCCAGCAGCCAACCGCCGGAGTCCTACGAGCAGTACTTC. It is translated as CASSQPPESYEQYF.

The chain employs TRBV5-1 and TRBJ2-3; TRBD1 aligns across 10 bases. Germline assignment: CDR1 SGHRS and CDR2 YFSETQ. After removal of 4 bases from V and 1 base from J, the junction contained 6 bases not matched to a gene. The CDR3 runs 16 residues. CDR3 coding DNA: TGCGCCAGCAGCCTGGGGACAGGGGCCGGCACAGATACGCAGTATTTT. Translated: CASSLGTGAGTDTQYF.

This clonotype was counted only a few times. CDR3 in DNA: TGTGCCAGCAGCTCGACATTAATGGACAGGGAAAATCAGCCCCAGCATTTT. The encoded protein is CASSSTLMDRENQPQHF. The rearrangement links TRBV5-6 to TRBJ1-5; TRBD1 matches 8 bases. Trimming removed 3 bases from V and 4 bases from J; junction bases left unmatched: 12. Germline V gene sequence: CDR1 SGHDT, CDR2 YYEEEE. The CDR3 is 17 residues long.

This clonotype was seen ten or more times. The chain's CDR3 is CSAEGLLNTEAFF. The CDR3 nucleotides are TGCAGTGCGGAGGGGCTATTGAACACTGAAGCTTTCTTT. The J gene is TRBJ1-1, the V gene TRBV20-1, with D possibly being TRBD1 (5 bases). Germline V CDR1 and CDR2: DFQATT, SNEGSKA (reference sequence). V was trimmed by 6 bases and J by 0 bases, leaving 11 bases between them. The CDR3 extends over 13 amino acids.

The genes are TRBV7-9 and TRBJ1-3; no clear D. The V gene lost 5 bases and the J gene lost 6 bases, with 20 bases spanning the gap. The CDR3 covers 16 residues. CDR1 is SEHNR and CDR2 is FQNEAQ in the germline V gene (reference sequence). DNA of the CDR3: TGTGCCAGCAGCCAACTCGCAGCGGGCCGCGAAAACACCATATATTTT. Amino acid sequence: CASSQLAAGRENTIYF.

The sample holds many counts of this clonotype. In nucleotides, the CDR3 is TGTGCCAGCATAGGCGAGACAGATACGCAGTATTTT. Its translation is CASIGETDTQYF. The chain has TRBV28 and TRBJ2-3; D unclear. The length of the CDR3 is 12 residues. The V gene lost 7 bases and the J gene lost 3 bases, with 8 bases spanning the gap. The germline V gene encodes CDR1 MDHEN and CDR2 SYDVKM.

This chain uses TRBV20-1 with TRBJ1-2, with D possibly matching TRBD1 (6 bases). Germline V gene data show CDR1 as DFQATT and CDR2 as SNEGSKA (reference sequence). The length of the CDR3 is 18 residues. Trimming stripped 1 base from V and 4 bases from J, with 25 bases between. The CDR3 loop reads CSARGIPRGHVGSYGYTF. CDR3 nucleotide sequence: TGCAGTGCTAGAGGTATTCCCAGGGGCCACGTGGGCTCCTATGGCTACACCTTC.

This rearrangement joins TRBV5-1 to TRBJ1-2, with 8 bases identical to TRBD1. Trimming at V came to 2 bases and at J to 8 bases, leaving 8 bases not matched to a gene. In germline, CDR1 is SGHRS, CDR2 YFSETQ. CDR3 length: 14 amino acids. The CDR3, as DNA: TGCGCCAGCAGCTTACTGGGACAGGCGGACGGCTACACCTTC. Its protein is CASSLLGQADGYTF.

The V gene is TRBV5-1, the J gene TRBJ2-5, with 10 positions matching TRBD2. The germline gives CDR1 SGHRS, CDR2 YFSETQ. This CDR3 is 15 amino acids long. V lost 0 bases to trimming and J lost 3 bases; unmatched junction nucleotides: 2. The CDR3 DNA is TGCGCCAGCAGCTTGGGGACTAGCGGAGAAGAGACCCAGTACTTC. This gives the protein CASSLGTSGEETQYF.

Points on this clonotype: This sequence may be a read error, since a much larger clone differs from it by one base. V is TRBV29-1 and J is TRBJ2-1; 9 nucleotides agree with TRBD2. There are 13 residues in the CDR3. The ends lost 4 bases at V and 10 bases at J; junction bases unmatched: 8. Germline-derived CDR1 and CDR2 are SQVTM and ANQGSEA. The CDR3 nucleotides read TGCAGCGTTGCAAGTAGCGGGAGCTGGGAGCAGTTCTTC. This sequence encodes CSVASSGSWEQFF.

This clonotype has a count of ten or more. The rearrangement links TRBV7-9 to TRBJ2-3; TRBD2 matches at 13 bases. The J segment lost 8 bases and the V segment lost 4 bases, leaving 9 bases of the junction unmatched. This CDR3 has 16 residues. Germline assignment: CDR1 SEHNR and CDR2 FQNEAQ (reference sequence). The CDR3 is CASSSRLAGGGGTQYF. For the CDR3, the DNA is TGTGCCAGCAGCTCAAGACTAGCGGGAGGTGGAGGTACGCAGTATTTT. The full variable domain, in which reference TRBV7-9 and TRBJ2-3 provide the parts outside the CDR3, is DTGVSQNPRHKITKRGQNVTFRCDPISEHNRLYWYRQTLGQGPEFLTYFQNEAQLEKSRLLSDRFSAERPKGSFSTLEIQRTEQGDSAMYLCASSSRLAGGGGTQYFGPGTRLTVL.

This clonotype has at least ten counts. CDR3 protein: CASSLEGRLNEKLFF. Written as DNA, the CDR3 is TGTGCCAGCAGCTTGGAGGGCAGACTTAATGAAAAACTGTTTTTT. The chain links TRBV5-5 to TRBJ1-4, with D unresolved. Germline assignment: CDR1 SGHKS and CDR2 YYEKEE (reference sequence). V was pared by 0 bases and J by 4 bases, with 10 bases between. This CDR3 has 15 amino acids.

This clonotype was detected many times. The chain links TRBV29-1 to TRBJ1-1; 12 nucleotides match TRBD1. Germline CDR1 is SQVTM and CDR2 is ANQGSEA. V trimming: 7 bases; J trimming: 1 base; junction bases outside the gene matches: 4. This CDR3 is 14 amino acids long. CDR3 sequence (DNA): TGCAGCGCTGGGACAGGGGGCGCGAACACTGAAGCTTTCTTT. Translated: CSAGTGGANTEAFF.

This clonotype showed up many times. The rearrangement uses TRBV5-6 and TRBJ1-1; D might be TRBD1 (5 bases). V was pared by 0 bases and J by 5 bases, with 20 bases between. The CDR3 contains 17 residues. From germline, CDR1 is SGHDT and CDR2 YYEEEE. The CDR3 protein is CASSLGDRRLLGTEAFF. As DNA, the CDR3 is TGTGCCAGCAGCTTGGGGGACCGACGACTTTTAGGAACTGAAGCTTTCTTT. The full variable domain, completed using reference TRBV5-6 and TRBJ1-1, is DAGVTQSPTHLIKTRGQQVTLRCSPKSGHDTVSWYQQALGQGPQFIFQYYEEEERQRGNFPDRFSGHQFPNYSSELNVNALLLGDSALYLCASSLGDRRLLGTEAFFGQGTRLTVV.

On this clonotype itself: A much larger clonotype is one base distant, so this may be a read error. This chain connects TRBV7-9 to TRBJ2-3, with a possible D match to TRBD1 (6 bases). Looked up from germline, CDR1 is SEHNR and CDR2 is FQNEAQ (reference sequence). The CDR3 covers 11 residues. Deletions cut 8 bases from V and 6 bases from J, with 9 bases between. CDR3 loop: CASFQGDTQYF. The DNA for the CDR3 is TGTGCCAGCTTTCAGGGGGATACGCAGTATTTT. The full variable domain, its missing parts supplied by reference TRBV7-9 and TRBJ2-3, is DTGVSQNPRHKITKRGQNVTFRCDPISEHNRLYWYRQTLGQGPEFLTYFQNEAQLEKSRLLSDRFSAERPKGSFSTLEIQRTEQGDSAMYLCASFQGDTQYFGPGTRLTVL.

J is TRBJ2-1 and V is TRBV28; 7 bases agree with TRBD1. Germline assignment: CDR1 MDHEN and CDR2 SYDVKM. The CDR3 sequence is 13 residues long. V lost 4 bases to trimming and J lost 7 bases; unmatched junction nucleotides: 4. The CDR3 DNA reads TGTGCCAGCAGTTCCGGCAGGGGGAATGAGCAGTTCTTC. Amino acid sequence: CASSSGRGNEQFF.

This clonotype has more than one count but fewer than ten. This chain connects TRBV7-9 to TRBJ1-2; D gene uncertain. Per the germline V gene, CDR1 is SEHNR and CDR2 is FQNEAQ (reference sequence). CDR3 length equals 15 residues. Deletions cut 0 bases from V and 8 bases from J, with 16 bases between. CDR3 sequence (DNA): TGTGCCAGCAGCTTAGCGATAAGGGAAATAGGCGGCTACACCTTC. Amino acid sequence: CASSLAIREIGGYTF. Drawing the rest from reference TRBV7-9 and TRBJ1-2, the complete variable domain is DTGVSQNPRHKITKRGQNVTFRCDPISEHNRLYWYRQTLGQGPEFLTYFQNEAQLEKSRLLSDRFSAERPKGSFSTLEIQRTEQGDSAMYLCASSLAIREIGGYTFGSGTRLTVV.

Only a few counts were recorded for this clonotype. The chain recombines TRBV6-1 with TRBJ2-7, with TRBD1 matching 11 bases. V lost 11 bases and J lost 7; bases outside the gene matches: 13. The CDR3 is 14 amino acids. The germline V gene encodes CDR1 MNHNS and CDR2 SASEGT. CDR3 loop: CASRTGGTSEEQYF. The CDR3 nucleotides are TGTGCCTCCCGGACAGGGGGCACGTCGGAAGAGCAGTACTTC.

This clonotype was found a few times. The chain recombines TRBV29-1 with TRBJ2-5; tentatively, D is TRBD2 (5 bases). There are 13 residues in the CDR3. The V and J ends lost 3 bases and 7 bases respectively, with 15 bases between them. Germline V lookup: CDR1 SQVTM, CDR2 ANQGSEA. The CDR3, as DNA: TGCAGCGTTGAGAGGGCCTTCTTGGGGACCCAGTACTTC. Residues: CSVERAFLGTQYF. Full variable domain (missing parts from reference TRBV29-1 and TRBJ2-5): SAVISQKPSRDICQRGTSLTIQCQVDSQVTMMFWYRQQPGQSLTLIATANQGSEATYESGFVIDKFPISRPNLTFSTLTVSNMSPEDSSIYLCSVERAFLGTQYFGPGTRLLVL.

The chain combines TRBV10-3 with TRBJ1-4; 7 bases align to TRBD1. Germline CDR1 and CDR2: ENHRY and SYGVKD. The length of the CDR3 is 13 residues. The V segment lost 4 bases and the J segment 5 bases; nucleotides outside the gene matches: 1. The CDR3 loop is CAISGGQNEKLFF. Written as DNA, the CDR3 is TGTGCCATCAGTGGGGGACAGAATGAAAAACTGTTTTTT.

The table lists this clonotype with many counts. This sequence joins TRBV28 and TRBJ1-5; D remains ambiguous. There are 16 residues in the CDR3. Trimming removed 6 bases at V and 0 bases at J, with 15 bases between. Germline V gives CDR1 MDHEN, CDR2 SYDVKM. CDR3 loop: CASSLHRPLSNQPQHF. DNA of the CDR3: TGTGCCAGCAGCCTACACAGACCTCTTAGCAATCAGCCCCAGCATTTT.

This clonotype was found many times. The chain links TRBV6-1 to TRBJ2-1; D possibly matches TRBD1 or TRBD2 (5 bases each). V lost 5 bases and J 5 bases, leaving 13 bases between the germline ends. The CDR3 is made up of 14 amino acids. The germline V gene has CDR1 MNHNS and CDR2 SASEGT. The chain's CDR3 is CASSLGTRNNEQFF. CDR3 nucleotides: TGTGCCAGCAGTCTTGGGACGCGAAACAATGAGCAGTTCTTC.

This clonotype was recorded many times. This chain links TRBV11-2 with TRBJ2-3, with 9 bases matching TRBD2. Germline V gene data show CDR1 as SGHAT and CDR2 as FQNNGV. Trimming took 3 bases from V and 2 from J; bases not matched to a gene: 3. This CDR3 has 15 amino acids. CDR3 in DNA: TGTGCCAGCAGCTTCCGACTAGCGGCCACAGATACGCAGTATTTT. This codes for CASSFRLAATDTQYF.

This chain uses TRBV6-2 or TRBV6-3 with TRBJ2-5, with D perhaps matching TRBD2 (5 bases). The germline V gene encodes CDR1 MNHEY and CDR2 SVGEGT. V lost 2 bases to trimming and J lost 4 bases, with 14 bases between them. The CDR3 loop spans 15 amino acids. As DNA, the CDR3 is TGTGCCAGCAGTTACGTAGCGTCTCTAGGAGAGACCCAGTACTTC. This gives the protein CASSYVASLGETQYF.